The 15 T cell receptor beta chains in this list originate from one sample, sequenced in a study of T cell repertoires in cytomegalovirus infection. A single record per CDR3 protein comes from TCRdb applying MiXCR to the reads. The repertoire has 300,000 to 450,000 distinct CDR3 sequences, around a sixth of them found once; the top ten carry 8.7%. The specimen was PBMCs. The receptors here all came from a human donor in good health (CMV status not recorded). Some clones in this sample may be carry-over from other donors' samples.

V usage is TRBV6-2 or TRBV6-3 and J usage is TRBJ2-7; the match to TRBD2 covers 7 bases. CDR1 is MNHEY and CDR2 is SVGEGT in the germline V gene. Trimming at V came to 8 bases and at J to 4 bases, leaving 2 bases not matched to a gene. The CDR3 sequence is 11 residues long. CDR3 loop: CASCGRYEQYF. The CDR3 DNA reads as TGTGCCAGCTGCGGGAGATACGAGCAGTACTTC.

This clonotype has at least ten counts. This sequence joins TRBV20-1 and TRBJ2-5; D might be TRBD1 or TRBD2, each matching 5 bases. The CDR3 runs 13 residues. Trimming pared 6 bases from V and 5 bases from J, leaving 16 bases between. Germline values: CDR1 DFQATT, CDR2 SNEGSKA (reference sequence). The CDR3 reads CSAPGPGGETQYF. CDR3 nucleotide sequence: TGCAGTGCCCCGGGACCAGGTGGGGAGACCCAGTACTTC.

This clonotype was seen at least ten times. This chain uses TRBV12-3 or TRBV12-4 with TRBJ2-2; no clear D. Trimming shortened V by 7 bases and J by 1 base, and 7 bases separated the two germline ends. CDR3 length: 13 residues. The DNA of the CDR3 is TGTGCCAGCACCCCGCGGAACACCGGGGAGCTGTTTTTT. This translates into CASTPRNTGELFF.

The chain has TRBV23-1 and TRBJ2-4, with D possibly matching TRBD1 (6 bases). TRBV23-1 belongs to the ORF category, with a function that is uncertain. V was pared by 8 bases and J by 3 bases, with 23 bases between. The CDR3 spans 17 residues. The DNA for the CDR3 is TGCGCCAGCCACGACAGGTTCGGCGGCGGCGGCAAAAACATTCAGTACTTC. Its protein product is CASHDRFGGGGKNIQYF.

On this clonotype: A much larger clone sits a single nucleotide away, making a read error possible. This chain links TRBV11-3 with TRBJ2-5; tentative D call: TRBD1 (6 bases). From germline, CDR1 is SGHNT and CDR2 YENEEA. This CDR3 comprises 15 residues. The CDR3: CGSSPGTKHQETQYF. CDR3 nucleotide sequence: TGTGGCAGCAGCCCCGGGACAAAGCACCAAGAGACCCAGTACTTC.

The V call is TRBV20-1, the J call TRBJ2-3; the D gene is possibly TRBD1 (5 bases). Trimming removed 7 bases at V and 2 bases at J, with 13 bases between. Looked up from germline, CDR1 is DFQATT and CDR2 is SNEGSKA (reference sequence). CDR3 length equals 13 residues. The CDR3 DNA is TGCAGTGTAGGTGACAGAAACACAGATACGCAGTATTTT. Its protein product is CSVGDRNTDTQYF.

In its sample, this clonotype was seen many times. V and J are TRBV12-3 or TRBV12-4 and TRBJ2-1; no reliable D call. V was clipped by 3 bases and J by 8 bases, with 14 bases between them. CDR3 length: 14 amino acids. The CDR3 bases are TGTGCCAGCAGTTTTAGCCGCCCGGTGGATGAGCAGTTCTTC. Amino acids: CASSFSRPVDEQFF.

The chain uses TRBV15 and TRBJ2-1, with D perhaps given as TRBD1 or TRBD2 (5 bases each). The CDR3 consists of 14 residues. Trimming stripped 9 bases from V and 0 bases from J, with 12 bases between. Looked up from germline, CDR1 is LNHNV and CDR2 is YYDKDF (reference sequence). This chain's CDR3 is CATGTVHSYNEQFF. CDR3 nucleotide sequence: TGTGCCACTGGGACGGTACACTCCTACAATGAGCAGTTCTTC.

V and J are TRBV6-5 and TRBJ1-2; D gene unclear. CDR1 is MNHEY and CDR2 is SVGAGI in the germline V gene. V was trimmed by 5 bases and J by 1 base, leaving 5 bases between them. This CDR3 contains 12 residues. The CDR3 is CASSRNNYGYTF. As DNA, the CDR3 is TGTGCCAGCAGTCGAAATAACTATGGCTACACCTTC.

About this clonotype: One end of the junction is discordant with germline, which a read error may explain. J is TRBJ1-3 and V is TRBV6-5; D not resolved. From germline, CDR1 is MNHEY and CDR2 SVGAGI. There are 16 residues in the CDR3. The CDR3 sequence: CASGYWQEGSGNTIYF. The CDR3 nucleotides read TGTGCCAGCGGTTACTGGCAGGAAGGCTCTGGAAACACCATATATTTT.

In this sample, this clonotype turned up many times. The V gene is TRBV6-1, the J gene TRBJ2-2, with D hard to call. The V end lost 10 bases, the J end lost 4 bases, and 16 bases lay between the germline ends. CDR1 and CDR2 from the germline V gene are MNHNS and SASEGT. CDR3 length equals 14 residues. For the CDR3, the DNA is TGTGCCACCCGTTGGGTAGCCAGCACCGGGGAGCTGTTTTTT. This sequence encodes CATRWVASTGELFF.

The table lists this clonotype with many counts. The J gene is TRBJ2-7, the V gene TRBV7-2, with D hard to call. V lost 4 bases and J lost 5, with 12 bases in between. The CDR3 has 13 amino acids. Germline V CDR1 and CDR2: SGHTA, FQGNSA. CDR3 DNA: TGTGCCAGCAGCTACGCCCCCTCGGACGAGCAGTACTTC. Its protein is CASSYAPSDEQYF. The variable domain in full, completed from reference TRBV7-2 and TRBJ2-7, reads GAGVSQSPSNKVTEKGKDVELRCDPISGHTALYWYRQSLGQGLEFLIYFQGNSAPDKSGLPSDRFSAERTGGSVSTLTIQRTQQEDSAVYLCASSYAPSDEQYFGPGTRLTVT.

The chain carries TRBV20-1 and TRBJ1-1; D unclear. Germline V gene lookup returns CDR1 DFQATT and CDR2 SNEGSKA (reference sequence). The CDR3 length is 12 residues. Trimming removed 4 bases from V and 2 bases from J, with 8 bases in between. The CDR3 loop reads CSATGHNTEAFF. DNA of the CDR3: TGCAGTGCTACCGGGCACAACACTGAAGCTTTCTTT.

The gene calls are TRBV4-1 and TRBJ2-3; D remains ambiguous. CDR1 is MGHRA, CDR2 YSYEKL, per germline. Trimming took 1 base from V and 5 from J, leaving 22 bases between them. This CDR3 has 18 amino acids. The CDR3 DNA reads as TGCGCCAGCAGCCAAGCTCCTGTTGTGGGATCTCCTGAAGATACGCAGTATTTT. It translates to CASSQAPVVGSPEDTQYF.

V usage is TRBV5-1 and J usage is TRBJ1-1; 7 bases agree with TRBD1. This CDR3 spans 16 amino acids. The junction had 12 bases not matched to a gene; V was cut back by 4 bases and J by 3 bases. Germline V CDR1 and CDR2: SGHRS, YFSETQ. CDR3 protein: CASSAADRDGDTEAFF. Here the CDR3 DNA reads TGCGCCAGCAGCGCGGCCGACAGGGACGGAGACACTGAAGCTTTCTTT.